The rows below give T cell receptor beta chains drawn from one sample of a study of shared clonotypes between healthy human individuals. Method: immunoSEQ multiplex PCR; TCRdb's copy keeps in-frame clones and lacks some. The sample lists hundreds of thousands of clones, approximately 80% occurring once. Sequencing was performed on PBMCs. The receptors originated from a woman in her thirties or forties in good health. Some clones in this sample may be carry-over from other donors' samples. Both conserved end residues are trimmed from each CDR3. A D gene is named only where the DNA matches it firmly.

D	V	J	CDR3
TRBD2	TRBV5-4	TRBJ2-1	ASSSGLAGGPQF
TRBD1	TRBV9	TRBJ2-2	ASSVGGQVTGELF
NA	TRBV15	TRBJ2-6	ATSAQQGGANVLT
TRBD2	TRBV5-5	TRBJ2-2	ASSGRTSGNTGELF
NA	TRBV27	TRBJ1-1	ASSLSGTLNTEAF
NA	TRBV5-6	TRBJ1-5	ASSLVGNQPQH
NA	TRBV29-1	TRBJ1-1	SVDKAVNTEAF
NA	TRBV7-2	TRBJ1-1	ASSLGGEFDTEAF
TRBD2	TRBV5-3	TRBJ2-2	ARRSPKGLAGVGGELF
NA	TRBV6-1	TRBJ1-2	ASSEAGDDYGYT
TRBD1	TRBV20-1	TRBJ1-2	SARGQDGYT
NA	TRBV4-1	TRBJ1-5	ASSPRQAGQPQH
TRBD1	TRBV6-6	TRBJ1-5	ASRGQVLSNQPQH
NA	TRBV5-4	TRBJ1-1	ASSLHSDTEAF
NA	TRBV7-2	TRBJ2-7	ASSARSYEQY
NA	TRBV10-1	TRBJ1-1	ASSEAGNTEAF
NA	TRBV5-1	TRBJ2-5	ASSLDPGPNQETQY
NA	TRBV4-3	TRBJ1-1	ASSQGDGEVTEAF
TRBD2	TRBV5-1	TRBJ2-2	ASSLRASGNTGELF
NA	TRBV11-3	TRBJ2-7	ASSPGRYYEQY
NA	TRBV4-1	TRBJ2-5	ASSQDTGPYLGTQY
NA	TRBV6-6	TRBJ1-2	ASSPGTEGYT
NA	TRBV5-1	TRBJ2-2	ASSLVVSPPAGELF
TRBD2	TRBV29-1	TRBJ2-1	SVEGRQREGLYYNEQF
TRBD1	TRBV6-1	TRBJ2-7	ASSEADRVMDEQY
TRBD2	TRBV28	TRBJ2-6	ASSVPRTSGSGGANVLT
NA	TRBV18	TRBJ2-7	ASSPRQTHYEQY
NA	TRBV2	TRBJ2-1	ASKGGDSSYNEQF
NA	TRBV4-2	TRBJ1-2	ASSQETPGLAYGYT
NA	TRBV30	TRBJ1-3	AWNLGRASGNTIY
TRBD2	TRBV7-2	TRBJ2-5	ASSSRTSGSKETQY
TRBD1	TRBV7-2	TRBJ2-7	ASSWTGGYEQY
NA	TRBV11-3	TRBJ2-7	ASSLGGREQY
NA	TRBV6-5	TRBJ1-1	ASSYRAGRGNTEAF
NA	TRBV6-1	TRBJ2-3	ASSEGRQAMTDTQY
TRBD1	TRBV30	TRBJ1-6	ACPGQGADSSPLH
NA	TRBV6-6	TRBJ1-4	ASSRRLEGEKLF
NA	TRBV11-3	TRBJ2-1	ASSLAVENEQF
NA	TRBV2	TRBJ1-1	AKRRALNTEAF
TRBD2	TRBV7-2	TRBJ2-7	ASSLNPPGGGSHEQY
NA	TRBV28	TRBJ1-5	ASSSRGGPQH
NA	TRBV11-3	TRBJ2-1	ASSLGGGYNEQF
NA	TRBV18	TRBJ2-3	ASSASGDSRTDTQY
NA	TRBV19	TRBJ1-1	ASRPEPMNTEAF
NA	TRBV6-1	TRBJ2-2	ARGGWADNTGELF
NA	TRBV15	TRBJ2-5	ATSPRIEETQY
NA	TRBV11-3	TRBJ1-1	ASSLAGEEAF
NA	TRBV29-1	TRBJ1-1	SSVSGGTEAF
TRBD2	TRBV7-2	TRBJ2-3	ASSIFSRLAGVWQY
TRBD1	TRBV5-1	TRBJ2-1	ASSRDRADEQF
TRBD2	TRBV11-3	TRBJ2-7	ASSFSGTGEQY
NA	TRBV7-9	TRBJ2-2	ASSLLVRNTGELF
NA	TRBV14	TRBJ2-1	ASSQTGAAGAYNEQF
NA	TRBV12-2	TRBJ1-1	ASRPFDTEAF
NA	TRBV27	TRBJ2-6	ASSTSSGANVLT
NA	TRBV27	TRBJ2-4	ASRAGAVAKNIQY
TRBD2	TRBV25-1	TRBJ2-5	ASSEYLGTSGGQETQY
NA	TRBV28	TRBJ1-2	ASRPPINYGYT
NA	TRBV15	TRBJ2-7	ATSRTYPGPGDTYEQY